Presented here are 30 T cell receptor beta chains from one specimen sequenced in a study of blood T cell repertoires in COVID-19. TCRdb keeps only in-frame clones here, not all; method: immunoSEQ multiplex PCR. The sample has hundreds of thousands of clones; around 87% are singletons. The sequenced material came from PBMCs or T cells enriched from blood (not recorded which). These receptors originate from a man younger than 35 who had recovered from COVID-19.

The chain joins TRBV7-3 to TRBJ2-1; 11 bases align to TRBD2. J gave up 3 bases and V 3 bases, and 4 bases lay outside the gene matches. Looked up from germline, CDR1 is SGHTA and CDR2 is FQGTGA. This CDR3 region has 16 residues. For the CDR3, the DNA is TGTGCCAGCAGCTTGATTAGCGGGGGGGTCTACAATGAGCAGTTCTTC. This encodes CASSLISGGVYNEQFF.

This chain uses TRBV5-8 with TRBJ1-2; 7 nucleotides agree with TRBD1. Looked up from germline, CDR1 is SGHTS and CDR2 is YDEGEE. J lost 6 bases, V lost 4 bases, and 6 bases had no gene match. The CDR3 is 13 amino acids. This chain's CDR3 is CASSLGTVDGYTF. The CDR3, as DNA: TGTGCCAGCAGCCTCGGGACAGTCGATGGCTACACCTTC.

This chain uses TRBV6-5 with TRBJ2-1, with D perhaps TRBD1 (6 bases). The CDR3 runs 15 residues. In germline, CDR1 is MNHEY, CDR2 SVGAGI. V was shortened by 0 bases and J by 4 bases, with 10 bases between the two germline ends. The CDR3 sequence is CASSYSIQGYNEQFF. The CDR3, as DNA: TGTGCCAGCAGTTACTCTATCCAGGGGTACAATGAGCAGTTCTTC.

This chain links TRBV18 with TRBJ1-5; possibly TRBD1 for D (6 bases). CDR3 length: 12 amino acids. Germline lookup yields CDR1 KGHSH and CDR2 LQKENI. Trimming stripped 9 bases from V and 4 bases from J, with 10 bases between. The CDR3 bases are TGTGCCAGTAACAGGGATAATCAGCCCCAGCATTTT. Translation gives CASNRDNQPQHF.

The V and J genes are TRBV12-5 and TRBJ1-5; 7 bases agree with TRBD1. The CDR3 extends over 15 amino acids. Trimming took 9 bases from V and 5 from J; bases not matched to a gene: 13. From germline, CDR1 is LGHNT and CDR2 FRNRAP. The CDR3 spells CASGVGTAEYQPQHF. The CDR3 nucleotides read TGTGCTAGCGGAGTTGGGACAGCGGAATATCAGCCCCAGCATTTT.

This clone is a singleton in its sample. This rearrangement joins TRBV3-1 (or the pseudogene TRBV3-2) to TRBJ2-1; TRBD2 matches at 9 bases. J was trimmed by 3 bases and V by 4 bases; bases with no gene match: 7. This CDR3 spans 16 amino acids. Germline CDR1 reads LGHDT; CDR2 reads YNNKEL (reference sequence). CDR3 bases: TGTGCCAGCAGCCCGGGTCCAGCGGGAGGCTACAATGAGCAGTTCTTC. Its protein product is CASSPGPAGGYNEQFF.

CDR3 residues: CASTPTDLAYEQYF. DNA for the CDR3: TGTGCCAGCACGCCAACGGACTTAGCCTACGAGCAGTACTTC. This chain uses TRBV6-6 with TRBJ2-7, with D possibly being TRBD2 (5 bases). This CDR3 contains 14 residues. V lost 7 bases and J 2 bases, leaving 15 bases between the germline ends. Germline values: CDR1 MNHNY, CDR2 SVGAGI (reference sequence).

This chain connects TRBV28 to TRBJ2-7; 7 nucleotides match TRBD1. Germline-derived CDR1 and CDR2 are MDHEN and SYDVKM. The trim removed 6 bases at V and 12 bases at J, leaving 11 bases unmatched. The CDR3 loop spans 12 amino acids. In DNA form, the CDR3 reads TGTGCCAGCAGCTCTCCCCGACAGGGAATGTACTTC. Translation gives CASSSPRQGMYF.

This clone was seen once. The J gene is TRBJ2-7, the V gene TRBV30, with D unresolved. V was shortened by 3 bases and J by 1 base, with 7 bases between the two germline ends. The CDR3 is made up of 12 amino acids. Germline V gene sequence: CDR1 GTSNPN, CDR2 SVGIG (reference sequence). This chain's CDR3 is CAWSDTSYEQYF. DNA for the CDR3: TGTGCCTGGAGCGACACGTCCTACGAGCAGTACTTC.

This chain joins TRBV5-1 and TRBJ2-2; the D gene is possibly TRBD1 (5 bases). Germline CDR1 and CDR2: SGHRS and YFSETQ. This CDR3 has 11 residues. Trimming left V 9 bases short and J 11 bases short, with 14 bases between. Here the CDR3 reads CATGHGGELFF. The DNA for the CDR3 is TGCGCCACCGGACATGGCGGCGAGCTGTTTTTT.

The genes are TRBV11-1 and TRBJ1-1; 10 bases are shared with TRBD1. From germline, CDR1 is SGHAT and CDR2 FQDESV (reference sequence). CDR3 length: 14 residues. V dropped 5 bases and J dropped 4; count of bases not matched to a gene: 4. In DNA form, the CDR3 reads TGTGCCAGCAGCCCCGGGACAGGGGTCACTGAAGCTTTCTTT. It is translated as CASSPGTGVTEAFF.

The J gene is TRBJ2-7, the V gene TRBV28; 8 positions agree with TRBD2. V lost 7 bases, J lost 4 bases, and 12 bases stayed unmatched. Germline V gene sequence: CDR1 MDHEN, CDR2 SYDVKM. The CDR3 consists of 15 residues. The CDR3 bases are TGTGCCAGCACCCGAGGCCGGGGGGGGCGGTACGAGCAGTACTTC. Its translation: CASTRGRGGRYEQYF.

The chain has TRBV12-1 and TRBJ2-7; TRBD2 reflects the table's D call only, with no check against the DNA. TRBV12-1 is deemed a pseudogene. The CDR3 is 17 residues long. The chain's CDR3 is CASSFGKLNGRGDEQYF. CDR3 DNA sequence: TGTGCCAGCAGCTTCGGGAAATTGAACGGGAGAGGCGACGAGCAGTACTTC.

The chain couples TRBV2 to TRBJ2-3; TRBD1 aligns across 7 bases. CDR1 is SNHLY and CDR2 is FYNNEI in the germline V gene. The trim removed 7 bases at V and 0 bases at J, leaving 7 bases unmatched. This CDR3 is 15 amino acids long. The CDR3 sequence is CASILEGASTDTQYF. CDR3 nucleotide sequence: TGTGCCAGCATCCTAGAGGGGGCGAGCACAGATACGCAGTATTTT.

J is TRBJ1-3 and V is TRBV28; no clear D. This CDR3 has 14 amino acids. Germline assignment: CDR1 MDHEN and CDR2 SYDVKM. V was clipped by 6 bases and J by 0 bases, with 9 bases between them. Written as DNA, the CDR3 is TGTGCCAGCAGGCCACAGAGCTCTGGAAACACCATATATTTT. It translates to CASRPQSSGNTIYF.

The V and J genes are TRBV3-1 (or the pseudogene TRBV3-2) and TRBJ1-1; D not resolved. CDR1 is LGHDT, CDR2 YNNKEL, per germline (reference sequence). The CDR3 runs to 14 residues. V lost 6 bases to trimming and J lost 2 bases, with 13 bases between them. The CDR3 DNA reads as TGTGCCAGCAGTTCGCCCGGGAGTAACACTGAAGCTTTCTTT. The encoded protein is CASSSPGSNTEAFF.

The DNA for the CDR3 is TGTGCCAGCAGCTTGGTCTCACAGGGTGTCAATGAGCAGTTCTTC. This gives the protein CASSLVSQGVNEQFF. This chain links TRBV5-4 with TRBJ2-1, with D perhaps TRBD1 (6 bases). Deletions cut 0 bases from V and 6 bases from J, with 13 bases between. CDR1 SGHNT and CDR2 YYREEE come from the germline V gene (reference sequence). This CDR3 has 15 amino acids.

The table lists this clone with a count of one. J is TRBJ1-2 and V is TRBV27; no definite D call. Between the trimmed V and J ends, which lost 6 bases and 8 bases, there was a span of 13 bases. CDR1 is MNHEY and CDR2 is SMNVEV in the germline V gene (reference sequence). This CDR3 comprises 12 residues. CDR3 in amino acids: CASRLIGGGYTF. The CDR3 nucleotides are TGTGCCAGCAGACTAATAGGAGGGGGCTACACCTTC.

This chain links TRBV24-1 with TRBJ1-4; 10 bases agree with TRBD1. V lost 5 bases and J lost 8; bases outside the gene matches: 7. CDR1 and CDR2 (germline): KGHDR, SFDVKD. CDR3 length equals 15 residues. Here the CDR3 reads CATSGRGTGDEKLFF. CDR3 nucleotide sequence: TGTGCCACCAGTGGTCGGGGGACAGGGGACGAAAAACTGTTTTTT.

This clone appeared a single time. The chain joins TRBV3-1 (or the pseudogene TRBV3-2) to TRBJ2-7; maybe TRBD1 (6 bases). CDR3 size: 15 residues. The germline gives CDR1 LGHDT, CDR2 YNNKEL (reference sequence). V was clipped by 1 base and J by 2 bases, with 12 bases between them. Here the CDR3 DNA reads TGTGCCAGCAGCCAAGGGGCAGGGGTCCCCTACGAGCAGTACTTC. Translation gives CASSQGAGVPYEQYF.

The V call is TRBV9, the J call TRBJ1-5; D is perhaps TRBD1 (5 bases). This CDR3 contains 16 residues. Germline values: CDR1 SGDLS, CDR2 YYNGEE. The V end lost 3 bases, the J end lost 4 bases, and 17 bases lay between the germline ends. For the CDR3, the DNA is TGTGCCAGCAGCGGCGCCCAGGGAGGGCCAAATCAGCCCCAGCATTTT. Protein: CASSGAQGGPNQPQHF. Supplemented by reference TRBV9 and TRBJ1-5, the full variable domain reads DSGVTQTPKHLITATGQRVTLRCSPRSGDLSVYWYQQSLDQGLQFLIQYYNGEERAKGNILERFSAQQFPDLHSELNLSSLELGDSALYFCASSGAQGGPNQPQHFGDGTRLSIL.

The genes are TRBV19 and TRBJ1-5, with 9 bases matching TRBD1. V shed 7 bases and J 2 bases; nucleotides not matched to a gene: 3. From germline, CDR1 is LNHDA and CDR2 SQIVND (reference sequence). The CDR3 length is 14 residues. CDR3 residues: CASNWDRGNQPQHF. The CDR3 DNA reads TGTGCCAGTAATTGGGACAGGGGCAATCAGCCCCAGCATTTT.

The chain recombines TRBV19 with TRBJ1-6; 8 bases fit TRBD1. The CDR3 totals 14 residues. Germline V gives CDR1 LNHDA, CDR2 SQIVND (reference sequence). V lost 6 bases and J lost 10; bases outside the gene matches: 8. CDR3 sequence (DNA): TGTGCCAGTAGCGGACAGGGAAGGCGGTCACCCCTCCACTTT. Translated: CASSGQGRRSPLHF.

The V and J genes are TRBV27 and TRBJ2-3; D gene uncertain. The CDR3 has 16 amino acids. The V end lost 3 bases, the J end lost 0 bases, and 13 bases lay between the germline ends. Germline CDR1 MNHEY, CDR2 SMNVEV (reference sequence). CDR3 loop: CASSFWAPSSTDTQYF. For the CDR3, the DNA is TGTGCCAGCAGTTTTTGGGCTCCTTCTAGCACAGATACGCAGTATTTT.

The chain combines TRBV2 with TRBJ2-3; TRBD2 aligns across 10 bases. CDR3 length: 15 residues. Germline V CDR1 and CDR2: SNHLY, FYNNEI. Unmatched junction bases numbered 6, after V lost 6 bases and J lost 3 bases. The CDR3 bases are TGTGCCAGCAGAAAGCGGGGGGGCCCGACAGATACGCAGTATTTT. Translation gives CASRKRGGPTDTQYF.

This clone was detected only once. The genes are TRBV11-2 and TRBJ2-7, with no clear D. The CDR3 runs to 14 residues. Trimming took off 4 bases at V and 3 bases at J, with 13 bases between the two ends. CDR1 is SGHAT, CDR2 FQNNGV, per germline. The CDR3 region is CASSSRLEDYEQYF. The CDR3 DNA reads as TGTGCCAGCAGCTCCCGATTAGAGGACTACGAGCAGTACTTC.

This clone was detected only a few times. V is TRBV3-1 (or the pseudogene TRBV3-2) and J is TRBJ1-4, with 7 bases identical to TRBD1. Trimming at V came to 4 bases and at J to 7 bases, leaving 6 bases not matched to a gene. Germline V gives CDR1 LGHDT, CDR2 YNNKEL (reference sequence). The CDR3 is 14 residues long. CDR3 protein: CASSPGQQREKLFF. In DNA, the CDR3 is TGTGCCAGCAGCCCGGGACAGCAACGTGAAAAACTGTTTTTT.

This sequence joins TRBV27 and TRBJ1-2; 8 bases line up with TRBD1. J gave up 2 bases and V 3 bases, and 11 bases lay outside the gene matches. The CDR3 spans 17 residues. Per germline, CDR1 MNHEY and CDR2 SMNVEV (reference sequence). This CDR3 reads CASSFINRGGQNYGYTF. As DNA, the CDR3 is TGTGCCAGCAGTTTTATAAACAGGGGGGGTCAAAACTATGGCTACACCTTC.

V gene TRBV12-5 combines with J gene TRBJ2-2; possibly TRBD1 for D (7 bases). The CDR3 has 17 amino acids. Germline V gives CDR1 LGHNT, CDR2 FRNRAP. The V end lost 0 bases, the J end lost 6 bases, and 17 bases lay between the germline ends. DNA for the CDR3: TGTGCTAGTGGTTTGGTATCAGGAGGGGGCGCAGCCGGGGAGCTGTTTTTT. Its translation: CASGLVSGGGAAGELFF.

This chain uses TRBV5-1 with TRBJ1-4; possibly TRBD1 for D (6 bases). The CDR3 runs to 15 residues. Trimming pared 5 bases from V and 8 bases from J, leaving 19 bases between. CDR1 is SGHRS, CDR2 YFSETQ, per germline. This chain's CDR3 is CASSPRGGPVEKLFF. For the CDR3, the DNA is TGCGCCAGCAGTCCAAGGGGGGGGCCCGTCGAAAAACTGTTTTTT.